This TCR beta chain emerged from a study of cytomegalovirus exposure and HLA in healthy donors. Points on this clone: What it binds is unknown.

The length of the CDR3 is 15 residues. The J segment lost 3 bases and the V segment lost 3 bases, leaving 4 bases of the junction unmatched. Germline V gives CDR1 KGHSH, CDR2 LQKENI. The primer mix had 60 Vbeta and 13 Jbeta primers. Assay used: immunoSEQ multiplex PCR; TCRdb lists only in-frame clones, some missing. The sample lists roughly 98,000 clones; less than 75% were seen once. Whole-study results and caveats: A later analysis appeared to link common viral pathogens to several of the most significant clusters. In vitro testing confirmed a few CMV-associated chains as specific for CMV antigens. The study found most TCR sequences rare, yet found some public TCRs in many donors.

This sequence originates from a woman aged 25 to 39 in good health and CMV-seropositive. The specimen was PBMCs. The V call is TRBV18, the J call TRBJ2-2; 7 bases are a match to TRBD1. The CDR3 region is CASSPSRGYTGELFF. The CDR3 DNA reads TGTGCCAGCTCACCCTCCAGGGGGTACACCGGGGAGCTGTTTTTT. Filled out from reference TRBV18 and TRBJ2-2, the complete variable domain reads NAGVMQNPRHLVRRRGQEARLRCSPMKGHSHVYWYRQLPEEGLKFMVYLQKENIIDESGMPKERFSAEFPKEGPSILRIQQVVRGDSAAYFCASSPSRGYTGELFFGEGSRLTVL.